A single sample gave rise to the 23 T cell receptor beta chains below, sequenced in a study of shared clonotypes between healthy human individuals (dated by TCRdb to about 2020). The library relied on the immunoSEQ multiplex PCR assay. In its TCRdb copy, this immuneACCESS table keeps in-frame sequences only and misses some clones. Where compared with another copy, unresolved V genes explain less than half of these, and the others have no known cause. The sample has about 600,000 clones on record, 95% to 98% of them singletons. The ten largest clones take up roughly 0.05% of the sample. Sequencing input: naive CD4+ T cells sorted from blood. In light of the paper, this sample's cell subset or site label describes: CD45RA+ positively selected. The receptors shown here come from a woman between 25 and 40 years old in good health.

Here the CDR3 DNA reads TGTGCCAGCAGCCAAGACAGCGGAGGAGGCTACACCTTC. Its protein is CASSQDSGGGYTF. This sequence joins TRBV5-4 and TRBJ1-2, with D tentatively TRBD1 (5 bases). V lost 4 bases to trimming and J lost 8 bases, with 15 bases between them. CDR1 is SGHNT, CDR2 YYREEE, per germline (reference sequence). The CDR3 contains 13 residues. The whole variable domain, remainder taken from reference TRBV5-4 and TRBJ1-2, is ETGVTQSPTHLIKTRGQQVTLRCSSQSGHNTVSWYQQALGQGPQFIFQYYREEENGRGNFPPRFSGLQFPNYSSELNVNALELDDSALYLCASSQDSGGGYTFGSGTRLTVV.

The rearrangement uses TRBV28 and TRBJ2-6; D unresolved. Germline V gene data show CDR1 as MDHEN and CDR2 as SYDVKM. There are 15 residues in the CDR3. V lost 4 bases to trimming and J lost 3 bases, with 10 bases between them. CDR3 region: CASSSQDRGANVLTF. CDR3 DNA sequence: TGTGCCAGCAGTTCCCAGGACCGTGGGGCCAACGTCCTGACTTTC.

CDR3 protein: CASGLVRGPSERNEQFF. The CDR3 DNA is TGTGCTAGTGGTTTGGTCAGGGGGCCCTCAGAGAGGAATGAGCAGTTCTTC. The chain couples TRBV12-5 to TRBJ2-1, with 8 bases lining up with TRBD1. J gave up 7 bases and V 0 bases, and 11 bases lay outside the gene matches. Germline CDR1 is LGHNT and CDR2 is FRNRAP. The CDR3 extends over 17 amino acids.

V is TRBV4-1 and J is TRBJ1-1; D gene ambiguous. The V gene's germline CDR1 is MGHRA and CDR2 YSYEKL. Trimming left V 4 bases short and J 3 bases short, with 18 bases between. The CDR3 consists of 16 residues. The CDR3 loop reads CASSPQMDLGYTEAFF. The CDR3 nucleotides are TGCGCCAGCAGCCCCCAGATGGACCTAGGGTACACTGAAGCTTTCTTT.

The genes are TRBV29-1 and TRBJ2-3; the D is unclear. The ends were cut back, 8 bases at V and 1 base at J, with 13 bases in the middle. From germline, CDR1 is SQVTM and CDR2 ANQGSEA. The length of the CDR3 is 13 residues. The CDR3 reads CSTRLPGTDTQYF. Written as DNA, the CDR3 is TGCAGCACCAGACTCCCAGGCACAGATACGCAGTATTTT.

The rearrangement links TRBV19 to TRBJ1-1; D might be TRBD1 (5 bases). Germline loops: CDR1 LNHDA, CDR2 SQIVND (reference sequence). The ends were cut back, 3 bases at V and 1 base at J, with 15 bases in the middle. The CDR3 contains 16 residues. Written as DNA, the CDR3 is TGTGCCAGTAGTATCTGGGGCGGTGGTGCGAACACTGAAGCTTTCTTT. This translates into CASSIWGGGANTEAFF.

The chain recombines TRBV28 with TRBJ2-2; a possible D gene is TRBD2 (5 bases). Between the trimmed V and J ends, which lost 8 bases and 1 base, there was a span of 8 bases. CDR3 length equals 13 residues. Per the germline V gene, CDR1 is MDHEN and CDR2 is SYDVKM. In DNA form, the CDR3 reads TGTGCCAGCCGGGGTAAGAACACCGGGGAGCTGTTTTTT. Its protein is CASRGKNTGELFF.

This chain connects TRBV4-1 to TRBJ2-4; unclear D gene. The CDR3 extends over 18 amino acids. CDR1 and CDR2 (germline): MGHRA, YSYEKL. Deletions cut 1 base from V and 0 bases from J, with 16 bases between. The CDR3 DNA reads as TGCGCCAGCAGCCAAGCTTTTTTTGTTGGCGTAGCCAAAAACATTCAGTACTTC. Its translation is CASSQAFFVGVAKNIQYF.

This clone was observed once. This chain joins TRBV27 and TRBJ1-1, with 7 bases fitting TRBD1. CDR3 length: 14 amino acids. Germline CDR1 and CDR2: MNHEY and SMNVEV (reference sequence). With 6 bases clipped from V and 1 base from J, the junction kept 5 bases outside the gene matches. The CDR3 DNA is TGTGCCAGCAGGATGGACAGGCCGAACACTGAAGCTTTCTTT. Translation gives CASRMDRPNTEAFF.

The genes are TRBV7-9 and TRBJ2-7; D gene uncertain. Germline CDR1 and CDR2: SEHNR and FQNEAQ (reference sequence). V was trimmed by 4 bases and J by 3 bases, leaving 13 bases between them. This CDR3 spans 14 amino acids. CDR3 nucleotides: TGTGCCAGCAGCTCTCTAGGATTGCTCTACGAGCAGTACTTC. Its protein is CASSSLGLLYEQYF. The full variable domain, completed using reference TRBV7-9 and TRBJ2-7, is DTGVSQNPRHKITKRGQNVTFRCDPISEHNRLYWYRQTLGQGPEFLTYFQNEAQLEKSRLLSDRFSAERPKGSFSTLEIQRTEQGDSAMYLCASSSLGLLYEQYFGPGTRLTVT.

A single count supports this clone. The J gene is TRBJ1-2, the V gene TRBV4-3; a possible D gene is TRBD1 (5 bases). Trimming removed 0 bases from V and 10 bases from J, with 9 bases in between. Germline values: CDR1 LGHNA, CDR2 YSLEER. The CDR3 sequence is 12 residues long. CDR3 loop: CASSQDREDYTF. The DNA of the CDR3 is TGCGCCAGCAGCCAAGACAGGGAGGACTACACCTTC.

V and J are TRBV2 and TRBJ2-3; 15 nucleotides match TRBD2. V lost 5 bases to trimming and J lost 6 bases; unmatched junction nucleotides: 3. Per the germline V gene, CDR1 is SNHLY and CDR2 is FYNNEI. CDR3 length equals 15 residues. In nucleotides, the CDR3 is TGTGCCAGCAGTCGGACTAGCGGGAGGGGGGATACGCAGTATTTT. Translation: CASSRTSGRGDTQYF.

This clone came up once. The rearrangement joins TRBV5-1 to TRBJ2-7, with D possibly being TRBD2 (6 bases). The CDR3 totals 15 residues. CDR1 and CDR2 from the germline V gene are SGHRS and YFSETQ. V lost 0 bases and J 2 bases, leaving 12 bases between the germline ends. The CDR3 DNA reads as TGCGCCAGCAGCTTGGGACTAGATTCCGCCTACGAGCAGTACTTC. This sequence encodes CASSLGLDSAYEQYF.

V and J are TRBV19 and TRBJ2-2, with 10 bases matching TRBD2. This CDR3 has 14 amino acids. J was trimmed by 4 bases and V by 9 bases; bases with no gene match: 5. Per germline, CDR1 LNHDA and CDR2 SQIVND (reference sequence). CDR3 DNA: TGTGCCAGCAGGGGACTAGCGACCACCGGGGAGCTGTTTTTT. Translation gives CASRGLATTGELFF.

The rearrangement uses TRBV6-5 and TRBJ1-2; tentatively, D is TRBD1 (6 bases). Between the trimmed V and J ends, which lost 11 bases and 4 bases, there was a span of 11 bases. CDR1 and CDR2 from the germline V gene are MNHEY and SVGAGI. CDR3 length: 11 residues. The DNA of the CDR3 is TGTGCCTACCGGGACACCTATGGCTACACCTTC. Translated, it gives CAYRDTYGYTF.

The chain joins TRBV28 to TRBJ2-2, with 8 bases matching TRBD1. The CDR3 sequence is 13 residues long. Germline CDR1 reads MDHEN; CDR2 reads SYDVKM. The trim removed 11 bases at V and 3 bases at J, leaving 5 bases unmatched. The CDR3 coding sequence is TGTGCCTCCGGGACAGGAGACACCGGGGAGCTGTTTTTT. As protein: CASGTGDTGELFF.

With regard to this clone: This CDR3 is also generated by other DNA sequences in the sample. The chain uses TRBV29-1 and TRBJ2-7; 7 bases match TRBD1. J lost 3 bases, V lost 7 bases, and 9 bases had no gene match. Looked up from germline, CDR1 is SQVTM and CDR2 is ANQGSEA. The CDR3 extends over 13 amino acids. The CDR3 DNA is TGCAGCGCATCCCGGGACAGCAGCTACGAGCAGTACTTC. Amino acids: CSASRDSSYEQYF.

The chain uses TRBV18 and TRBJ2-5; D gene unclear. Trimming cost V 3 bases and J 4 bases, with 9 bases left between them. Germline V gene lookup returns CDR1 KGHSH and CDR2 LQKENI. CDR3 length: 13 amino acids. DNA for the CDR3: TGTGCCAGCTCACCCGGCGGACCAGAGACCCAGTACTTC. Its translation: CASSPGGPETQYF. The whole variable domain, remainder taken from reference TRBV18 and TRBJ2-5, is NAGVMQNPRHLVRRRGQEARLRCSPMKGHSHVYWYRQLPEEGLKFMVYLQKENIIDESGMPKERFSAEFPKEGPSILRIQQVVRGDSAAYFCASSPGGPETQYFGPGTRLLVL.

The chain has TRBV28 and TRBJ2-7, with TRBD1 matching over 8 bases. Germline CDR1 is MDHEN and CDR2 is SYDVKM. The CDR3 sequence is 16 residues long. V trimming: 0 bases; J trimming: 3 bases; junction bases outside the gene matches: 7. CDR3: CASSLWGTGMGYEQYF. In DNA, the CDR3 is TGTGCCAGCAGTTTATGGGGGACAGGCATGGGCTACGAGCAGTACTTC.

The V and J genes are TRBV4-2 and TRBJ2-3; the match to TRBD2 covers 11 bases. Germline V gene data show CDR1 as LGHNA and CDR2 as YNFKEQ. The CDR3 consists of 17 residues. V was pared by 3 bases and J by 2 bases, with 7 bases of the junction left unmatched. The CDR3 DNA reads TGTGCCAGCAGCCACAACCTACTAGCGGGAGACACAGATACGCAGTATTTT. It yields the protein CASSHNLLAGDTDTQYF.

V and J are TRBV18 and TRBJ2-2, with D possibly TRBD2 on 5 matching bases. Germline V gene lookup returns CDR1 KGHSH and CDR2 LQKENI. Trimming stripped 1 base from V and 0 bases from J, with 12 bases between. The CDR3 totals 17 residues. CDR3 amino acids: CASSPRLANANTGELFF. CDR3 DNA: TGTGCCAGCTCACCACGCCTAGCCAACGCGAACACCGGGGAGCTGTTTTTT.

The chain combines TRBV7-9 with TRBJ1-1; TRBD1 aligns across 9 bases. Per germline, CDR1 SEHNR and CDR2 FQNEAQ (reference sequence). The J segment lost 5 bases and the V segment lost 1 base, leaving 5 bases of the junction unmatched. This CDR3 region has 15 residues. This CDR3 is CASSLGDRVWTEAFF. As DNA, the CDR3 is TGTGCCAGCAGCTTAGGGGACAGGGTATGGACTGAAGCTTTCTTT. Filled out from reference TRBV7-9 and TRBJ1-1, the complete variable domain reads DTGVSQNPRHKITKRGQNVTFRCDPISEHNRLYWYRQTLGQGPEFLTYFQNEAQLEKSRLLSDRFSAERPKGSFSTLEIQRTEQGDSAMYLCASSLGDRVWTEAFFGQGTRLTVV.

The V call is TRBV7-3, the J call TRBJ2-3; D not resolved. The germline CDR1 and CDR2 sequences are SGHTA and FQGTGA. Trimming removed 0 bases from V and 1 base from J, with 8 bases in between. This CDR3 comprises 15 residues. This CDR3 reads CASSLTSLGTDTQYF. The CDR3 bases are TGTGCCAGCAGCTTAACTAGCCTAGGCACAGATACGCAGTATTTT. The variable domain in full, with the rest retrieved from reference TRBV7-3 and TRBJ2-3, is GAGVSQTPSNKVTEKGKYVELRCDPISGHTALYWYRQSLGQGPEFLIYFQGTGAADDSGLPNDRFFAVRPEGSVSTLKIQRTERGDSAVYLCASSLTSLGTDTQYFGPGTRLTVL.